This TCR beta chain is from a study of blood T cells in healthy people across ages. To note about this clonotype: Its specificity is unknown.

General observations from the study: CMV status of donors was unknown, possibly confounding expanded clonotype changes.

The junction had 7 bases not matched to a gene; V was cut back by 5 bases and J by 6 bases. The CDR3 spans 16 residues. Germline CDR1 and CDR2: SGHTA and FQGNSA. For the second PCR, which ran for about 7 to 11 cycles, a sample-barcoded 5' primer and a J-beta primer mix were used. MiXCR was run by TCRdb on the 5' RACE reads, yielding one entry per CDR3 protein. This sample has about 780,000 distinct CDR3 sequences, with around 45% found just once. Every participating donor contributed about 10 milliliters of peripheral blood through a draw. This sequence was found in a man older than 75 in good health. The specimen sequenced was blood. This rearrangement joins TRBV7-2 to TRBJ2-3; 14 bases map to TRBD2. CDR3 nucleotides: TGTGCCAGCAGCGCCAGACTAGCGGGAGGGGCGGATACGCAGTATTTT. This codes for CASSARLAGGADTQYF.